This T cell receptor beta chain was sequenced for a study of T cell repertoires in cytomegalovirus infection. Study at large: Both CMV infection and a matching HLA type were indicated by public TCR beta signatures.

On this clonotype: No antigen is known for it.

Trimming stripped 5 bases from V and 2 bases from J, with 16 bases between. This CDR3 contains 16 residues. Germline-derived CDR1 and CDR2 are SGHVS and FQNEAQ. Study observations and caveats: What dominated the ex vivo response were HLA-C-restricted CMV-specific TCR beta clonotypes. Pooled public TCR beta family frequency picked out CMV carriers with the relevant HLA.

MiXCR was run by TCRdb on the reads, yielding one entry per CDR3 protein. The sample has approximately 270,000 distinct CDR3 sequences; less than 25% are singletons. The chain recombines TRBV7-8 with TRBJ2-1; D might be TRBD2 (6 bases). This receptor was obtained from a human donor in good health (CMV status not recorded). Some clones in this sample may be carry-over from other donors' samples. The source material was cultured PBMCs, sampled from culture after CMV antigen stimulation. The CDR3 protein is CASSLTSNPAYNEQFF. The CDR3 DNA follows: TGTGCCAGCAGCCTGACTAGTAATCCCGCCTACAATGAGCAGTTCTTC.